These 3 T cell receptor beta chains were sequenced from one sample in a study. TCRdb re-analysed the 5' RACE reads in MiXCR, keeping a single row per CDR3 protein. The sample lists roughly 60,000 distinct CDR3 sequences; roughly 25% were seen once. Tregs were sorted as CD4+CD25+CD127-/low cells. Sequencing was performed on tumor-infiltrating Tregs sorted from the breast tumor. Receptor source: a female donor with breast cancer.

V is TRBV2 and J is TRBJ1-5; D unclear. The CDR3 is made up of 15 amino acids. CDR1 and CDR2 from the germline V gene are SNHLY and FYNNEI. With 1 base removed from V and 0 bases from J, the gap between germline ends came to 7 bases. CDR3 sequence (DNA): TGTGCCAGCAGTGAAGGGACGTCTAGCAATCAGCCCCAGCATTTT. This translates into CASSEGTSSNQPQHF.

This clonotype has only a few counts. CDR3 sequence: CASSDQAGNTIYF. The CDR3 DNA is TGCGCCAGCAGTGACCAGGCTGGAAACACCATATATTTT. J is TRBJ1-3 and V is TRBV4-1; no clear D. V lost 6 bases to trimming and J lost 2 bases, with 8 bases between them. Germline CDR1 is MGHRA and CDR2 is YSYEKL. This CDR3 spans 13 amino acids.

Of note for this clonotype: At one end, the junction sequence differs from germline, possibly due to a read error. The rearrangement uses TRBV7-7 and TRBJ2-3; D is perhaps TRBD1 or TRBD2 (6 bases each). Germline values: CDR1 SSHAT, CDR2 FNYEAQ (reference sequence). This CDR3 is 15 amino acids long. In nucleotides, the CDR3 is TGTGCTAGCAGCTTAAGGGGGACTGGTCGGGATACGCAGTATTTT. Encoded protein: CASSLRGTGRDTQYF.